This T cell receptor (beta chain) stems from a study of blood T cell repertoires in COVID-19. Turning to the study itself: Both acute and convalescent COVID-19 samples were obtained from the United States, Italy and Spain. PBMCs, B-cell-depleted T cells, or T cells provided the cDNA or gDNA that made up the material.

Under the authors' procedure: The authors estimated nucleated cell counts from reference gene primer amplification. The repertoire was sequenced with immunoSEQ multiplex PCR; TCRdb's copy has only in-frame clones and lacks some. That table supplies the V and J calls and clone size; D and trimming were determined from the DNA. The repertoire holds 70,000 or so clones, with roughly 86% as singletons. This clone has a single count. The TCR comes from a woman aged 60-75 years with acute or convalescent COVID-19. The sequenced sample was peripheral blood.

The CDR3 nucleotides are TGTGCCAGCAGCTTAGCGTCGGGGGGCCTCGAGACCCAGTACTTC. Translation gives CASSLASGGLETQYF. This chain connects TRBV7-7 to TRBJ2-5; D perhaps matches TRBD2 (7 bases). This CDR3 has 15 amino acids. Trimming removed 0 bases at V and 5 bases at J, with 13 bases between. Germline V gene data show CDR1 as SSHAT and CDR2 as FNYEAQ (reference sequence).